A selection of T cell receptor beta chains follows, all from one sample in a study of primary melanoma T cells and metastatic recurrence. TCRdb keeps only in-frame clones here, not all; method: immunoSEQ multiplex PCR. The sample includes fewer than 200 clones, roughly 64% seen only once; the top ten take 35% to 50%. The sample was melanoma tumor tissue. The receptor source for this set is a human donor with melanoma. The CDR3 runs from the conserved cysteine through the conserved F or W. The order of the fields is J gene, D gene, V gene, CDR3 DNA, CDR3 protein. A D gene is named only where the DNA matches it firmly.

TRBJ1-6,.,TRBV18,TGTGCCAGCTCCTCCGCCGGGGATTCACCCCTCCACTTT,CASSSAGDSPLHF
TRBJ1-2,.,TRBV19,TGTGCCAGTACCTTGGGGAGGGGCTATGGCTACACCTTC,CASTLGRGYGYTF